Shown below are 14 T cell receptor beta chains from a single sample sequenced in a study of radiotherapy plus CTLA-4 blockade in lung cancer. Generated by immunoSEQ multiplex PCR, the TCRdb table keeps only in-frame clones and is missing some. In the table there are approximately 82,000 clones, approximately 80% of which are singletons. Sequences were derived from peripheral blood, sampled from a patient treated with radiotherapy plus ipilimumab. The receptors derive from a human donor with non-small cell lung cancer that progressed on radiotherapy plus ipilimumab.

This chain joins TRBV19 and TRBJ1-1, with no clear D. The CDR3 sequence is 11 residues long. Per germline, CDR1 LNHDA and CDR2 SQIVND (reference sequence). Between the trimmed V and J ends, which lost 3 bases and 11 bases, there was a span of 10 bases. CDR3 bases: TGTGCCAGTAGTATGTGGGGTTTGGCTTTCTTT. Encoded protein: CASSMWGLAFF.

The gene calls are TRBV5-6 and TRBJ2-1; D gene ambiguous. Trimming took off 0 bases at V and 6 bases at J, with 13 bases between the two ends. The CDR3 has 15 amino acids. Germline loops: CDR1 SGHDT, CDR2 YYEEEE. This CDR3 reads CASSLGPEGFNEQFF. The CDR3, as DNA: TGTGCCAGCAGCTTGGGGCCCGAAGGGTTCAATGAGCAGTTCTTC.

This rearrangement joins TRBV11-2 to TRBJ2-5, with D perhaps TRBD2 (5 bases). The CDR3 runs 13 residues. The V end was cut by 0 bases, the J end by 4 bases, with 6 bases between. Germline lookup yields CDR1 SGHAT and CDR2 FQNNGV. The CDR3 here is CASSLDAGETQYF. In DNA form, the CDR3 reads TGTGCCAGCAGCTTAGACGCGGGAGAGACCCAGTACTTC.

The genes are TRBV6-1 and TRBJ2-5; D is undetermined. V shed 1 base and J shed 7 bases, with 4 bases lying between them. The CDR3 spans 11 residues. The V gene's germline CDR1 is MNHNS and CDR2 SASEGT. CDR3 in DNA: TGTGCCAGCAGTGAAGTGGGGACCCAGTACTTC. The encoded protein is CASSEVGTQYF.

This clone was seen more than once but under ten times. This chain connects TRBV21-1 to TRBJ1-3. TRBV21-1 is assigned pseudogene status. This CDR3 spans 16 amino acids. CDR3 in amino acids: CASSKALDRSGNTIYF. The CDR3 DNA follows: TGTGCCAGCAGCAAAGCGTTAGACCGCTCTGGAAACACCATATATTTT.

The chain couples TRBV4-1 to TRBJ2-1, with 13 bases lining up with TRBD2. From germline, CDR1 is MGHRA and CDR2 YSYEKL. The CDR3 loop spans 16 amino acids. V lost 5 bases to trimming and J lost 10 bases; unmatched junction nucleotides: 11. The chain's CDR3 is CASSVAGTSGVGEQFF. The CDR3, as DNA: TGCGCCAGCAGCGTCGCCGGGACTAGCGGGGTCGGCGAGCAGTTCTTC.

This clone was counted once. The V and J genes are TRBV7-8 and TRBJ2-7, with 9 bases identical to TRBD2. The CDR3 is made up of 19 amino acids. Looked up from germline, CDR1 is SGHVS and CDR2 is FQNEAQ. Trimming took 1 base from V and 4 from J; bases not matched to a gene: 17. The CDR3 DNA reads as TGTGCCAGCAGCTTAGTGTCTTTCGTGGGCGGGAGGGGAACTTACGAGCAGTACTTC. Translating it yields CASSLVSFVGGRGTYEQYF.

This chain links TRBV6-5 with TRBJ1-2, with TRBD1 matching over 11 bases. The trim removed 5 bases at V and 5 bases at J, leaving 7 bases unmatched. Germline V gene lookup returns CDR1 MNHEY and CDR2 SVGAGI. The CDR3 runs 15 residues. This chain's CDR3 is CASSGQGAIGYGYTF. CDR3 nucleotides: TGTGCCAGCAGTGGACAGGGGGCTATAGGGTATGGCTACACCTTC.

The chain recombines TRBV7-2 with TRBJ2-1; possibly TRBD1 or TRBD2 for D (5 bases each). Germline CDR1 is SGHTA and CDR2 is FQGNSA. The CDR3 sequence is 15 residues long. The V gene lost 0 bases and the J gene lost 5 bases, with 11 bases spanning the gap. CDR3 in DNA: TGTGCCAGCAGCTTAGCCGGGGCCCCCCACAATGAGCAGTTCTTC. Amino acids: CASSLAGAPHNEQFF.

The rearrangement links TRBV10-1 to TRBJ2-5; the match to TRBD2 covers 14 bases. The CDR3 runs to 16 residues. J lost 5 bases, V lost 4 bases, and 6 bases had no gene match. Germline loops: CDR1 WNHNN, CDR2 SYGVQD (reference sequence). This CDR3 is CASSGTSGGRWETQYF. The CDR3 DNA follows: TGCGCCAGCAGTGGGACTAGCGGGGGGAGGTGGGAGACCCAGTACTTC.

The genes are TRBV5-6 and TRBJ2-3; no clear D gene. In germline, CDR1 is SGHDT, CDR2 YYEEEE. CDR3 length: 16 amino acids. V was pared by 0 bases and J by 2 bases, with 13 bases between. CDR3 sequence (DNA): TGTGCCAGCAGCTTGGAGCCCGGCCCTCACACAGATACGCAGTATTTT. Translation gives CASSLEPGPHTDTQYF.

This chain connects TRBV29-1 to TRBJ1-1, with D possibly being TRBD1 (5 bases). The V end lost 6 bases, the J end lost 4 bases, and 9 bases lay between the germline ends. The CDR3 contains 11 residues. Germline-derived CDR1 and CDR2 are SQVTM and ANQGSEA. The CDR3 protein is CSVATATEAFF. As DNA, the CDR3 is TGCAGCGTCGCGACAGCCACTGAAGCTTTCTTT. Combining the CDR3 with reference TRBV29-1 and TRBJ1-1 gives the whole variable domain SAVISQKPSRDICQRGTSLTIQCQVDSQVTMMFWYRQQPGQSLTLIATANQGSEATYESGFVIDKFPISRPNLTFSTLTVSNMSPEDSSIYLCSVATATEAFFGQGTRLTVV.

The rearrangement uses TRBV29-1 and TRBJ2-5; weak D call: TRBD1 (6 bases). There are 13 residues in the CDR3. The V end was cut by 3 bases, the J end by 0 bases, with 8 bases between. CDR1 SQVTM and CDR2 ANQGSEA come from the germline V gene. The DNA of the CDR3 is TGCAGCGTTGATCAGGGGAACCAAGAGACCCAGTACTTC. Amino acids: CSVDQGNQETQYF.

Worth noting for this clone: Other DNA sequences in this specimen translate into the identical CDR3. The chain carries TRBV4-2 and TRBJ2-7; TRBD1 matches at 10 bases. The CDR3 has 14 residues. In germline, CDR1 is LGHNA, CDR2 YNFKEQ. V dropped 4 bases and J dropped 3; count of bases not matched to a gene: 3. The DNA for the CDR3 is TGTGCCAGCAGCCGGCGGACAGGGGGCTACGAGCAGTACTTC. It specifies CASSRRTGGYEQYF.